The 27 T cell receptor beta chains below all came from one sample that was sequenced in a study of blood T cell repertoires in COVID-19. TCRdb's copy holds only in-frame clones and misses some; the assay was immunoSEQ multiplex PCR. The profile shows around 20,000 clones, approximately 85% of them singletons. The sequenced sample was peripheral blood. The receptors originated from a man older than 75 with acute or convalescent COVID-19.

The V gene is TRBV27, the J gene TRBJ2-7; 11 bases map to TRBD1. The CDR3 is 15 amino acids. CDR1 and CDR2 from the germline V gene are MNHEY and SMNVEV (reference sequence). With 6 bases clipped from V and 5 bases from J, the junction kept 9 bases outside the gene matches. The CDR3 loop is CASRLGQGALNEQYF. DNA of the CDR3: TGTGCCAGCAGGTTAGGACAGGGGGCACTAAACGAGCAGTACTTC.

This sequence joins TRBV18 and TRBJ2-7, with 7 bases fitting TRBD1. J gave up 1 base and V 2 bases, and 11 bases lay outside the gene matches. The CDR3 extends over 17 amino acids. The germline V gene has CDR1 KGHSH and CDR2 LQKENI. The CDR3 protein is CASSPFRPGQISYEQYF. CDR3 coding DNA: TGTGCCAGCTCACCATTTAGGCCGGGACAGATATCCTACGAGCAGTACTTC.

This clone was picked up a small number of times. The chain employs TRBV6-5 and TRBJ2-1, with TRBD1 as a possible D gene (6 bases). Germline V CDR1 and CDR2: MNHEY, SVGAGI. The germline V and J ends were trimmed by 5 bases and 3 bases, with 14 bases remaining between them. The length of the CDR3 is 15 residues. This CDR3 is CASSPFGGVYNEQFF. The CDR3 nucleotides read TGTGCCAGCAGTCCCTTTGGGGGCGTCTACAATGAGCAGTTCTTC.

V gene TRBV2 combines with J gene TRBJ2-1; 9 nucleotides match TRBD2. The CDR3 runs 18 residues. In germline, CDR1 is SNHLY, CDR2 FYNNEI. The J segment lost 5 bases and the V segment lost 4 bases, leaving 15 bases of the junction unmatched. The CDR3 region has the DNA TGTGCCAGCAGTGGGCTCGGGTTGCCGGGACTAGCAGACAATGAGCAGTTCTTC. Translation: CASSGLGLPGLADNEQFF.

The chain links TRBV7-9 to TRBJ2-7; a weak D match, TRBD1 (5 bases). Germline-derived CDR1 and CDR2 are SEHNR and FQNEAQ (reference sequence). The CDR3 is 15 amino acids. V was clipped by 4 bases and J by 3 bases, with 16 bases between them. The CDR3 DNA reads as TGTGCCAGCAGCTATACAGGATCTACTAACTACGAGCAGTACTTC. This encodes CASSYTGSTNYEQYF.

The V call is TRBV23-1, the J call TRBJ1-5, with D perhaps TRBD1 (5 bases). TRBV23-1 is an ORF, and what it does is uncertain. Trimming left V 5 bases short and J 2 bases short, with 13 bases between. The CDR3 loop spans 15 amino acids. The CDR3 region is CASSGGVVRNQPQHF. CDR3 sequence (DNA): TGCGCCAGCAGTGGAGGGGTGGTCCGCAATCAGCCCCAGCATTTT.

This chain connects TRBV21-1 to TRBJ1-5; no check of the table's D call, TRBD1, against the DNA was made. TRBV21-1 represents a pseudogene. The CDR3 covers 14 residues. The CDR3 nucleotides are TGTGCCAGCAGCAATACGGCAGGACAGCAGCCCCAGCATTTT. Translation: CASSNTAGQQPQHF.

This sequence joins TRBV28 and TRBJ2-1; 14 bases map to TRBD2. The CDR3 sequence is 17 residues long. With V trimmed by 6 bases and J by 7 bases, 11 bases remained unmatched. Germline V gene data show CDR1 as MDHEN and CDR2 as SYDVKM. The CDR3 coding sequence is TGTGCCAGCAGGAGACTAGGACTAGCGGGGGGAGGGAATGAGCAGTTCTTC. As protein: CASRRLGLAGGGNEQFF. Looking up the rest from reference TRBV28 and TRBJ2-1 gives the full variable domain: DVKVTQSSRYLVKRTGEKVFLECVQDMDHENMFWYRQDPGLGLRLIYFSYDVKMKEKGDIPEGYSVSREKKERFSLILESASTNQTSMYLCASRRLGLAGGGNEQFFGPGTRLTVL.

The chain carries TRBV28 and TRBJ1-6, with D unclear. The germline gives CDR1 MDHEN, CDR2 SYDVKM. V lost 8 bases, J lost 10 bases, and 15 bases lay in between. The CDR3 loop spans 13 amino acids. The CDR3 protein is CASVEDLGSPLHF. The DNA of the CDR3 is TGTGCCAGCGTGGAGGACCTGGGGTCACCCCTCCACTTT.

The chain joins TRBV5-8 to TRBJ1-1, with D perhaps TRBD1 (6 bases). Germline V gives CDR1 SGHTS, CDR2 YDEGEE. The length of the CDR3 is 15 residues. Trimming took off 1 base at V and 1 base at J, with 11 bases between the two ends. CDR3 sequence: CASSLSQGWNTEAFF. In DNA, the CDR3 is TGTGCCAGCAGCTTGAGTCAGGGGTGGAACACTGAAGCTTTCTTT.

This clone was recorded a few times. For the CDR3, the DNA is TGTGCCACCGTCGGGGCAGGGGGCGCAATCCATGGTGGCTACACCTTC. This codes for CATVGAGGAIHGGYTF. The V call is TRBV24-1, the J call TRBJ1-2, with TRBD1 matching over 8 bases. J gave up 7 bases and V 9 bases, and 18 bases lay outside the gene matches. CDR3 length: 16 amino acids. Germline lookup yields CDR1 KGHDR and CDR2 SFDVKD.

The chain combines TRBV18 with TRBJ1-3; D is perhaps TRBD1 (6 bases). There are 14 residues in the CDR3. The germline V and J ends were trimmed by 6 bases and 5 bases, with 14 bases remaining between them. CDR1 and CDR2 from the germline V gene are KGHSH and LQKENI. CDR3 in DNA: TGTGCCAGCTCTCTCCGGACAGCGCGAAACACCATATATTTT. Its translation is CASSLRTARNTIYF. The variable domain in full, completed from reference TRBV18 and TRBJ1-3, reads NAGVMQNPRHLVRRRGQEARLRCSPMKGHSHVYWYRQLPEEGLKFMVYLQKENIIDESGMPKERFSAEFPKEGPSILRIQQVVRGDSAAYFCASSLRTARNTIYFGEGSWLTVV.

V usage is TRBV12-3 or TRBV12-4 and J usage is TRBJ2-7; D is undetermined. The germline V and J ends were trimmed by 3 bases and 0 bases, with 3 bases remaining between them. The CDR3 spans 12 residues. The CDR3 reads CASSFRSYEQYF. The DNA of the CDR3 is TGTGCCAGCAGTTTCCGCTCCTACGAGCAGTACTTC.

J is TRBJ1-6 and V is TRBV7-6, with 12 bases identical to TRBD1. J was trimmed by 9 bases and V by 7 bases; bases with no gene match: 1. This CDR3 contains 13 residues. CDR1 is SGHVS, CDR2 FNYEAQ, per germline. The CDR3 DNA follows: TGTGCCAGCAAGGGACAGGGGGCTTCACCCCTCCACTTT. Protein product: CASKGQGASPLHF.

Here the CDR3 DNA reads TGTGCCAGTTTCGGTACCTTTAGGGGGAATTCACCCCTCCACTTT. This translates into CASFGTFRGNSPLHF. This chain uses TRBV28 with TRBJ1-6, with D perhaps TRBD1 (6 bases). V shed 9 bases and J shed 7 bases, with 19 bases lying between them. Germline CDR1 and CDR2: MDHEN and SYDVKM. The CDR3 runs 15 residues.

The CDR3 loop reads CASSLGGAYTQYF. Written as DNA, the CDR3 is TGTGCCAGCAGCTTAGGGGGCGCGTATACGCAGTATTTT. The chain combines TRBV7-9 with TRBJ2-3, with TRBD1 as a possible D gene (5 bases). Germline CDR1 reads SEHNR; CDR2 reads FQNEAQ (reference sequence). The ends were cut back, 1 base at V and 7 bases at J, with 9 bases in the middle. The CDR3 contains 13 residues.

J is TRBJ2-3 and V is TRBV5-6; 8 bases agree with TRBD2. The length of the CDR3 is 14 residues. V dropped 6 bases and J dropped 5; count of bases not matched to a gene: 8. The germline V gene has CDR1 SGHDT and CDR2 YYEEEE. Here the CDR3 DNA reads TGTGCCAGCACCCGCGGGACTAGGCAAGATACGCAGTATTTT. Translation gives CASTRGTRQDTQYF.

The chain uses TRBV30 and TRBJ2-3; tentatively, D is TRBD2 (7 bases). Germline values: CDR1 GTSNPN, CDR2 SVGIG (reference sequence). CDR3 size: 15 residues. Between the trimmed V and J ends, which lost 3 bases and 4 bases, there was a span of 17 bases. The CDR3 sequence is CAWRVGGVSADTQYF. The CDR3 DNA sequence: TGTGCCTGGAGAGTAGGGGGGGTTTCTGCAGATACGCAGTATTTT.

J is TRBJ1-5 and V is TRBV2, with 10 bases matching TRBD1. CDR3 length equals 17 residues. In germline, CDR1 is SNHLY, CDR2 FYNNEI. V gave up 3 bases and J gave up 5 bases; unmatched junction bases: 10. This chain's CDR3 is CASSDRGTGVGDQPQHF. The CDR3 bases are TGTGCCAGCAGTGATCGAGGGACAGGGGTTGGGGATCAGCCCCAGCATTTT.

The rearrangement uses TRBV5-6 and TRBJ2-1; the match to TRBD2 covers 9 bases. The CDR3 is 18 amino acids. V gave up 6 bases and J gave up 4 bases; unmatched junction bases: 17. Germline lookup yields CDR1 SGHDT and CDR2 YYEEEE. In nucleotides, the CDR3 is TGTGCCAGCACCGTCATGCTCTCTAGCGGGGCGAAATACAATGAGCAGTTCTTC. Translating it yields CASTVMLSSGAKYNEQFF.

This chain's CDR3 is CATSGADRENTEAFF. The DNA of the CDR3 is TGTGCCACCAGTGGCGCAGACAGGGAAAACACTGAAGCTTTCTTT. The V and J genes are TRBV24-1 and TRBJ1-1, with 7 bases matching TRBD1. This CDR3 has 15 residues. Trimming took 5 bases from V and 2 from J; bases not matched to a gene: 7. Germline V gives CDR1 KGHDR, CDR2 SFDVKD.

CDR3 bases: TGTGCCAGCAGTTTGGAGAGCATCCTAGGATACAATGAGCAGTTCTTC. It translates to CASSLESILGYNEQFF. The J gene is TRBJ2-1, the V gene TRBV27; no clear D. This CDR3 region has 16 residues. The ends were cut back, 3 bases at V and 4 bases at J, with 16 bases in the middle. Germline V gene sequence: CDR1 MNHEY, CDR2 SMNVEV (reference sequence).

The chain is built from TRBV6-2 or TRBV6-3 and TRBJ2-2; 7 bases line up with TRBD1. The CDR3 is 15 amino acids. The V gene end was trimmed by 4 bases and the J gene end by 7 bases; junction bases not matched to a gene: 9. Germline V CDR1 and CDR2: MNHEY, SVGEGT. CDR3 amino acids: CASSSDQGVGGELFF. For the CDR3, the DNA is TGTGCCAGCAGTTCAGATCAGGGGGTTGGCGGGGAGCTGTTTTTT.

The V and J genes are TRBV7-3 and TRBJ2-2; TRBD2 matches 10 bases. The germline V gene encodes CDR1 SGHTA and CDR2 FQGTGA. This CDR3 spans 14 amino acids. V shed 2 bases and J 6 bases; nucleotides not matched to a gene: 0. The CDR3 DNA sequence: TGTGCCAGCAGCTTAGGACTAGCGGCCGGGGAGCTGTTTTTT. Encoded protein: CASSLGLAAGELFF.

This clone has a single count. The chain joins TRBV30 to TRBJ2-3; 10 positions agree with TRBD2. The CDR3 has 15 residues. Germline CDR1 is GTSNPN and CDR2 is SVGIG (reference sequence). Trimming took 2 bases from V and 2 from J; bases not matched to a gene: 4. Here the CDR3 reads CAWSKLAGTTDTQYF. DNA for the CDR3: TGTGCCTGGAGTAAACTAGCGGGGACCACAGATACGCAGTATTTT.

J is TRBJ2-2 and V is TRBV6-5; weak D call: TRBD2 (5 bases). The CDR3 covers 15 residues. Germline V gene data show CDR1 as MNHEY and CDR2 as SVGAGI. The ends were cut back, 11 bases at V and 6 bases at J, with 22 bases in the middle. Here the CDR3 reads CAVARGTKWAGELFF. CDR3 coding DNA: TGTGCCGTCGCTCGGGGAACTAAATGGGCCGGGGAGCTGTTTTTT.

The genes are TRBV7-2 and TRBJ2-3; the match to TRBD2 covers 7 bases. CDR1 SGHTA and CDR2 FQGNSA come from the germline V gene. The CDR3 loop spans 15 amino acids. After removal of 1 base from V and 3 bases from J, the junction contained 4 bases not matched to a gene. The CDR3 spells CASSLGLAETDTQYF. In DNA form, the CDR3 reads TGTGCCAGCAGCTTAGGCCTAGCGGAAACAGATACGCAGTATTTT.